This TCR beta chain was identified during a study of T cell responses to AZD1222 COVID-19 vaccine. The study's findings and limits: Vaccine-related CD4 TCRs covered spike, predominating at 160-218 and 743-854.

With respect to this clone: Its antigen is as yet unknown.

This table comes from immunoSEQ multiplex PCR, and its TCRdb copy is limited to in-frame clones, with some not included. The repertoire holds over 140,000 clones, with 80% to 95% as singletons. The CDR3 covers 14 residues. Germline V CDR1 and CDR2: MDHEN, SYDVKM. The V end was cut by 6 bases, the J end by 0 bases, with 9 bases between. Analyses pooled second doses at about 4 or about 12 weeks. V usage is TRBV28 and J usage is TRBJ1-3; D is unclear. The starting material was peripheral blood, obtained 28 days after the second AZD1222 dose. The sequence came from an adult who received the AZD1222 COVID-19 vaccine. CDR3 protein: CASRRLHSGNTIYF. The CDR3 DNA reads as TGTGCCAGCAGACGACTGCACTCTGGAAACACCATATATTTT.